Listed below are T cell receptor beta chains from one sample, sequenced in a study of synovial regulatory T cells in juvenile arthritis. Sequenced by immunoSEQ multiplex PCR; TCRdb stores in-frame clones only, minus some. There are 2,100 or so clones in the sample, with 21% held by the top ten. Input material: Treg cells from the synovium. Source of these receptors: a donor between 2 and 29 years old with juvenile idiopathic arthritis. Each CDR3 is given with its conserved first and last residue. Fields, in order: V gene, clone size, CDR3 length, J gene, CDR3 protein. The size field reads how often the clone was seen (once, few, many) or a class if it is expanded.

TRBV5-5	medium-sized	15	TRBJ1-4	CASSFRQGVGEKLFF
TRBV2	medium-sized	12	TRBJ2-5	CASSFLVETQYF
TRBV10-3	medium-sized	13	TRBJ2-7	CAITGTDDPGKYF
TRBV6-6	medium-sized	13	TRBJ2-5	CASSYWLEETQYF
TRBV7-9	medium-sized	16	TRBJ1-4	CASSLYPDSRNEKLFF
TRBV5-4	medium-sized	16	TRBJ2-4	CASSFNRGLAKNIQYF
TRBV7-2	medium-sized	11	TRBJ2-1	CASRLTNEQFF
TRBV4-3	medium-sized	14	TRBJ2-4	CASSHWEGTNIQYF
TRBV30	medium-sized	14	TRBJ1-4	CAWSVGQGVEKLFF
TRBV6-6	medium-sized	16	TRBJ2-2	CASSRRGITVAGELFF
TRBV27	medium-sized	15	TRBJ2-3	CASSNLGGARDTQYF
TRBV18	medium-sized	16	TRBJ2-2	CASSPIAGADTGELFF
TRBV28	medium-sized	14	TRBJ1-5	CASSPYRDGQPQHF
TRBV6-6	medium-sized	15	TRBJ1-4	CASSYSGTTNEKLFF
TRBV6-1	medium-sized	13	TRBJ1-2	CASRGGAGYGYTF
TRBV5-1	medium-sized	19	TRBJ1-2	CASSLGYWTGGAGGYGYTF
TRBV2	medium-sized	15	TRBJ2-1	CASSVQAGPYNEQFF
TRBV2	medium-sized	10	TRBJ2-5	CASSEETQYF
TRBV5-1	medium-sized	14	TRBJ1-1	CASSSVYSGTEAFF
TRBV7-2	medium-sized	15	TRBJ1-2	CASSLLRGAYDGYTF
TRBV30	medium-sized	10	TRBJ1-2	CAWRSYGYTF
TRBV25-1	medium-sized	13	TRBJ1-1	CASSGTGGTEAFF
TRBV21-1	medium-sized	14	TRBJ2-3	CASSKNKGPDTQYF
TRBV6-6	medium-sized	11	TRBJ1-2	CASSPAWGYTF
TRBV19	medium-sized	16	TRBJ1-5	CASSTHRGSSNQPQHF
TRBV7-9	medium-sized	13	TRBJ2-5	CASSLGPQETQYF
TRBV6-1	medium-sized	15	TRBJ2-3	CASRPDRGEADTQYF
TRBV18	medium-sized	15	TRBJ2-7	CASSPHRDSSYEQYF
TRBV19	medium-sized	14	TRBJ1-1	CASKTQGANTEAFF
TRBV25-1	medium-sized	17	TRBJ1-5	CASSLEGWVSCNQPQHF
TRBV19	medium-sized	19	TRBJ1-4	CASSKAPPQGSSSNEKLFF
TRBV5-1	medium-sized	15	TRBJ2-1	CASRSSGNTYNEQFF
TRBV6-6	medium-sized	12	TRBJ2-5	CASSYASETQYF
TRBV5-1	medium-sized	17	TRBJ1-4	CASSLRVGRGINEKLLF
TRBV7-6	medium-sized	15	TRBJ2-3	CASSFHQGVGDTQYF
TRBV9	medium-sized	11	TRBJ1-2	CASSDRDGYTF
TRBV19	medium-sized	15	TRBJ2-1	CASRIQGEGHGEQFF
TRBV6-5	medium-sized	16	TRBJ1-2	CASSYSRVAPNYGYTF
TRBV5-1	medium-sized	16	TRBJ2-1	CASSIKPGQTGHEQFF
TRBV9	medium-sized	12	TRBJ1-2	CASSVNDHGYTF
TRBV13	medium-sized	12	TRBJ1-6	CASSLETGSLHF
TRBV2	medium-sized	16	TRBJ1-1	CASSEALGQGDTEAFF
TRBV5-4	medium-sized	14	TRBJ1-3	CASSLGGTGNTIYF
TRBV2	medium-sized	13	TRBJ2-5	CASSEQIQETQYF
TRBV28	medium-sized	15	TRBJ2-7	CASSLRLAVPYEQYF
TRBV4-3	medium-sized	15	TRBJ2-7	CASSQDWTGSYEQYF
TRBV6-5	medium-sized	14	TRBJ1-5	CASSYSRGNQPQHF
TRBV6-5	medium-sized	15	TRBJ1-2	CASSPTPSRSYGYTF
TRBV6-1	medium-sized	15	TRBJ2-3	CASRWTGLSTDTQYF